This record covers a single TCR beta chain. The antigen is undetermined. The data derive from a study of T cell responses to AZD1222 COVID-19 vaccine. Study outcomes and limitations: Just a handful of people given AZD1222 tested seropositive at baseline. Spike-specific TCRs gained breadth and depth after people received two AZD1222 doses.

Sequencing used immunoSEQ multiplex PCR; TCRdb keeps in-frame clones, though not all of them. Seen here are about 76,000 clones, about 88% observed once, and the top ten hold 9.5% to 13%. The CDR3 has 16 residues. Between the trimmed V and J ends, which lost 3 bases and 3 bases, there was a span of 17 bases. The germline V gene encodes CDR1 GTSNPN and CDR2 SVGIG (reference sequence). Sequences were derived from peripheral blood, sampled on day 0 of AZD1222 vaccination. This receptor was identified in an adult in good health. The V gene is TRBV30, the J gene TRBJ2-2; D is possibly TRBD1 or TRBD2 (6 bases each). Written as DNA, the CDR3 is TGTGCCTGGAGAACCAGGAGGGGGTTGGACACCGGGGAGCTGTTTTTT. Encoded protein: CAWRTRRGLDTGELFF.